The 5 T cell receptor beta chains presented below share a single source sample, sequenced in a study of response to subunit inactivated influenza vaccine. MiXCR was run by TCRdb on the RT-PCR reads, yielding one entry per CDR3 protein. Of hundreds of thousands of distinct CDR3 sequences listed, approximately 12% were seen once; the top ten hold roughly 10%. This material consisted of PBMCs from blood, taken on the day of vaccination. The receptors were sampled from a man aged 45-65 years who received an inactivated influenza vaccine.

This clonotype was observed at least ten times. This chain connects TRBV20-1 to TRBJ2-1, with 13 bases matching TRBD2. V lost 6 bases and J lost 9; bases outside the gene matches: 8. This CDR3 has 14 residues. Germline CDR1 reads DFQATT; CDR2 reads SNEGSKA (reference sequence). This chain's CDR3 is CSAAGLAGVREQFF. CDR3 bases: TGCAGTGCGGCTGGACTAGCGGGGGTTCGTGAGCAGTTCTTC.

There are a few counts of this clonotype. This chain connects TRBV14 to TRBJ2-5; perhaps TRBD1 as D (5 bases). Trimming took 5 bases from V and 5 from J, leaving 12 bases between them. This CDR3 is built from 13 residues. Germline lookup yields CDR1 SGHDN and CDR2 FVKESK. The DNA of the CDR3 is TGTGCCAGCAGCAAGCAGGGAAGCGAGACCCAGTACTTC. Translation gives CASSKQGSETQYF. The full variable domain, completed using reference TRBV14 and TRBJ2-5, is EAGVTQFPSHSVIEKGQTVTLRCDPISGHDNLYWYRRVMGKEIKFLLHFVKESKQDESGMPNNRFLAERTGGTYSTLKVQPAELEDSGVYFCASSKQGSETQYFGPGTRLLVL.

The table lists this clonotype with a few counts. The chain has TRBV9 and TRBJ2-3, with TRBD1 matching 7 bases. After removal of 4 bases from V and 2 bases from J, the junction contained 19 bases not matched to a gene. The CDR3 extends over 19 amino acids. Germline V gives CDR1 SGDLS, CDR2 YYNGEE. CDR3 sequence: CASSQDVTGIITITDTQYF. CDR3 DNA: TGTGCCAGCAGCCAAGACGTGACAGGGATCATCACCATCACAGATACGCAGTATTTT. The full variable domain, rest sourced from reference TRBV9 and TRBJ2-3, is DSGVTQTPKHLITATGQRVTLRCSPRSGDLSVYWYQQSLDQGLQFLIQYYNGEERAKGNILERFSAQQFPDLHSELNLSSLELGDSALYFCASSQDVTGIITITDTQYFGPGTRLTVL.

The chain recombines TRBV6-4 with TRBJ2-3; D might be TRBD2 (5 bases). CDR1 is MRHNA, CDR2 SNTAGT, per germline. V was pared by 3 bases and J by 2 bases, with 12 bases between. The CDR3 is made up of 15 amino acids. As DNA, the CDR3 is TGTGCCAGCAGTGAACAAGCGGCACCCACAGATACGCAGTATTTT. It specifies CASSEQAAPTDTQYF.

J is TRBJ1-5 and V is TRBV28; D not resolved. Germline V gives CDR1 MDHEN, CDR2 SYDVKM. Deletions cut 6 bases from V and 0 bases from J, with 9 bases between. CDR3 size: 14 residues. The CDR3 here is CASRGRYSNQPQHF. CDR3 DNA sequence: TGTGCCAGCAGGGGCCGGTATAGCAATCAGCCCCAGCATTTT.